These 20 T cell receptor beta chains share one sample of origin, sequenced in a study of T cells in tumors and immune-related adverse events. Profiled with immunoSEQ multiplex PCR; TCRdb holds only in-frame clones, not every one. Of about 8,600 clones listed, around 94% are singletons. The source was lymph node tissue, collected from a patient treated with anti-PD-1 therapy. Receptors were obtained from a female donor with metastatic renal cell carcinoma.

The chain is built from TRBV4-3 and TRBJ2-1; D remains ambiguous. The ends were cut back, 0 bases at V and 3 bases at J, with 9 bases in the middle. CDR3 size: 15 residues. Germline V gene sequence: CDR1 LGHNA, CDR2 YSLEER. The CDR3 sequence is CASSQEASYYNEQFF. CDR3 sequence (DNA): TGCGCCAGCAGCCAAGAAGCGTCTTACTACAATGAGCAGTTCTTC.

The J gene is TRBJ2-7, the V gene TRBV28; the D gene could be TRBD1 or TRBD2 (5 bases each). Germline V gene sequence: CDR1 MDHEN, CDR2 SYDVKM. This CDR3 spans 14 amino acids. V lost 6 bases and J lost 3, with 15 bases in between. CDR3 loop: CASRETGRFYEQYF. The CDR3 DNA sequence: TGTGCCAGCAGAGAAACGGGACGTTTCTACGAGCAGTACTTC.

In DNA, the CDR3 is TGTGCCAGCACACAGTTACACCAAGAGACCCAGTACTTC. Amino acids: CASTQLHQETQYF. This rearrangement joins TRBV25-1 to TRBJ2-5; D remains unclear. This CDR3 comprises 13 residues. Per germline, CDR1 MGHDK and CDR2 SYGVNS. Trimming removed 7 bases from V and 0 bases from J, with 9 bases in between. The full variable domain, rest sourced from reference TRBV25-1 and TRBJ2-5, is EADIYQTPRYLVIGTGKKITLECSQTMGHDKMYWYQQDPGMELHLIHYSYGVNSTEKGDLSSESTVSRIRTEHFPLTLESARPSHTSQYLCASTQLHQETQYFGPGTRLLVL.

This sequence joins TRBV5-1 and TRBJ2-1, with TRBD2 matching over 10 bases. V trimming: 0 bases; J trimming: 12 bases; junction bases outside the gene matches: 6. This CDR3 comprises 14 residues. Germline values: CDR1 SGHRS, CDR2 YFSETQ. The CDR3 nucleotides are TGCGCCAGCAGCTTGGAGCTAGCGGGAGAGCGGCAGTTCTTC. It encodes CASSLELAGERQFF.

This sequence joins TRBV5-1 and TRBJ2-3; 13 nucleotides match TRBD2. The J segment lost 6 bases and the V segment lost 1 base, leaving 5 bases of the junction unmatched. CDR3 length equals 16 residues. Germline-derived CDR1 and CDR2 are SGHRS and YFSETQ. The CDR3 here is CASSLTGLAGVDTQYF. CDR3 nucleotide sequence: TGCGCCAGCAGCTTGACTGGACTAGCGGGAGTCGATACGCAGTATTTT.

This sequence joins TRBV4-3 and TRBJ1-5; D might be TRBD1 (6 bases). The ends were cut back, 0 bases at V and 7 bases at J, with 22 bases in the middle. CDR1 and CDR2 from the germline V gene are LGHNA and YSLEER. The CDR3 sequence is 18 residues long. The chain's CDR3 is CASSQDRLGGLSLQPQHF. The CDR3 nucleotides are TGCGCCAGCAGCCAAGATAGATTGGGGGGCCTAAGTCTCCAGCCCCAGCATTTT.

This chain joins TRBV11-3 and TRBJ2-3, with TRBD2 matching 10 bases. This CDR3 region has 16 residues. After removal of 5 bases from V and 0 bases from J, the junction contained 5 bases not matched to a gene. Germline V gene lookup returns CDR1 SGHNT and CDR2 YENEEA. CDR3 in DNA: TGTGCCAGCAGCGAAGGGACTAGCGAGAGCACAGATACGCAGTATTTT. It yields the protein CASSEGTSESTDTQYF.

A single count supports this clone. The rearrangement joins TRBV29-1 to TRBJ2-2; 10 nucleotides match TRBD2. Unmatched junction bases numbered 8, after V lost 7 bases and J lost 9 bases. The CDR3 is 13 residues long. Germline CDR1 reads SQVTM; CDR2 reads ANQGSEA. CDR3 amino acids: CSARTSGERELFF. For the CDR3, the DNA is TGCAGCGCCAGGACTAGCGGTGAACGGGAGCTGTTTTTT.

The chain joins TRBV4-3 to TRBJ1-2; D perhaps matches TRBD1 (5 bases). The V and J ends lost 0 bases and 4 bases respectively, with 21 bases between them. Germline CDR1 and CDR2: LGHNA and YSLEER. This CDR3 is 18 amino acids long. In nucleotides, the CDR3 is TGCGCCAGCAGCCAAGATGGGGGGACCGCAGGGTTTGGCTATGGCTACACCTTC. Encoded protein: CASSQDGGTAGFGYGYTF.

The table lists this clone with a count of one. The chain has TRBV4-2 and TRBJ1-2, with 7 bases aligning to TRBD1. In germline, CDR1 is LGHNA, CDR2 YNFKEQ. With V trimmed by 3 bases and J by 1 base, 5 bases remained unmatched. The CDR3 covers 15 residues. CDR3 sequence: CASSQTGTDNYGYTF. CDR3 sequence (DNA): TGTGCCAGCAGCCAGACCGGGACAGATAACTATGGCTACACCTTC.

The rearrangement uses TRBV11-2 and TRBJ2-5; TRBD1 matches at 7 bases. CDR1 is SGHAT, CDR2 FQNNGV, per germline. The CDR3 length is 14 residues. After removal of 6 bases from V and 3 bases from J, the junction contained 7 bases not matched to a gene. The CDR3, as DNA: TGTGCCAGCAGAATGACAGGGATGGAAGAGACCCAGTACTTC. Amino acids: CASRMTGMEETQYF.

The V gene is TRBV19, the J gene TRBJ2-7; no definite D call. The CDR3 runs to 15 residues. The V and J ends lost 0 bases and 4 bases respectively, with 13 bases between them. Germline CDR1 LNHDA, CDR2 SQIVND (reference sequence). CDR3 region: CASSIDGQTGYEQYF. For the CDR3, the DNA is TGTGCCAGTAGTATAGATGGTCAGACTGGATACGAGCAGTACTTC.

The chain uses TRBV11-2 and TRBJ2-7; D is perhaps TRBD2 (5 bases). Germline V gene lookup returns CDR1 SGHAT and CDR2 FQNNGV. V shed 0 bases and J shed 5 bases, with 14 bases lying between them. The CDR3 extends over 15 amino acids. The CDR3 DNA reads as TGTGCCAGCAGCTTAGACGGGGTGGTCTGGGACGAGCAGTACTTC. This codes for CASSLDGVVWDEQYF.

V is TRBV18 and J is TRBJ2-3; D is ambiguous. V was shortened by 0 bases and J by 4 bases, with 8 bases between the two germline ends. CDR1 is KGHSH, CDR2 LQKENI, per germline. The length of the CDR3 is 14 residues. CDR3 amino acids: CASSPPNGPDTQYF. In nucleotides, the CDR3 is TGTGCCAGCTCACCACCGAACGGTCCAGATACGCAGTATTTT.

The chain combines TRBV2 with TRBJ1-2; perhaps TRBD1 as D (6 bases). The CDR3 has 12 amino acids. V was trimmed by 7 bases and J by 6 bases, leaving 12 bases between them. Germline-derived CDR1 and CDR2 are SNHLY and FYNNEI. The CDR3 protein is CASTGQKDGYTF. The CDR3 nucleotides read TGTGCCAGCACCGGACAGAAAGATGGCTACACCTTC.

The chain couples TRBV2 to TRBJ2-1; D remains ambiguous. The V end lost 8 bases, the J end lost 2 bases, and 13 bases lay between the germline ends. Germline loops: CDR1 SNHLY, CDR2 FYNNEI. The CDR3 totals 14 residues. Here the CDR3 DNA reads TGTGCCAGCTCGAAGTCGGAGACCTACAATGAGCAGTTCTTC. As protein: CASSKSETYNEQFF.

CDR3 sequence (DNA): TGTGCCAGTAGTATCCCGGGACTAGTAGCAGATACGCAGTATTTT. Residues: CASSIPGLVADTQYF. The gene calls are TRBV19 and TRBJ2-3; TRBD2 matches 8 bases. In germline, CDR1 is LNHDA, CDR2 SQIVND (reference sequence). The junction had 6 bases not matched to a gene; V was cut back by 3 bases and J by 4 bases. The CDR3 totals 15 residues.

The rearrangement joins TRBV11-2 to TRBJ1-1; the match to TRBD1 covers 8 bases. CDR1 is SGHAT, CDR2 FQNNGV, per germline. This CDR3 is built from 18 residues. V lost 0 bases and J lost 5; bases outside the gene matches: 14. Here the CDR3 reads CASSLDRGTGWRITEAFF. The CDR3 nucleotides read TGTGCCAGCAGCTTAGATCGCGGGACAGGATGGAGAATTACTGAAGCTTTCTTT.

The chain carries TRBV6-1 and TRBJ2-7, with 7 bases lining up with TRBD1. CDR3 length equals 15 residues. Germline CDR1 MNHNS, CDR2 SASEGT. After removal of 6 bases from V and 5 bases from J, the junction contained 13 bases not matched to a gene. CDR3 loop: CASRNTGAPWDEQYF. CDR3 in DNA: TGTGCCAGCAGAAACACAGGGGCCCCTTGGGACGAGCAGTACTTC.

The J gene is TRBJ1-2, the V gene TRBV6-5, with 9 bases aligning to TRBD1. CDR1 MNHEY and CDR2 SVGAGI come from the germline V gene. The CDR3 runs to 15 residues. Losses at the gene ends were 6 bases for V and 4 bases for J; bases not matched to a gene: 9. The CDR3 spells CASRMTQGAFYGYTF. The CDR3 bases are TGTGCCAGCAGGATGACACAGGGGGCATTCTATGGCTACACCTTC.